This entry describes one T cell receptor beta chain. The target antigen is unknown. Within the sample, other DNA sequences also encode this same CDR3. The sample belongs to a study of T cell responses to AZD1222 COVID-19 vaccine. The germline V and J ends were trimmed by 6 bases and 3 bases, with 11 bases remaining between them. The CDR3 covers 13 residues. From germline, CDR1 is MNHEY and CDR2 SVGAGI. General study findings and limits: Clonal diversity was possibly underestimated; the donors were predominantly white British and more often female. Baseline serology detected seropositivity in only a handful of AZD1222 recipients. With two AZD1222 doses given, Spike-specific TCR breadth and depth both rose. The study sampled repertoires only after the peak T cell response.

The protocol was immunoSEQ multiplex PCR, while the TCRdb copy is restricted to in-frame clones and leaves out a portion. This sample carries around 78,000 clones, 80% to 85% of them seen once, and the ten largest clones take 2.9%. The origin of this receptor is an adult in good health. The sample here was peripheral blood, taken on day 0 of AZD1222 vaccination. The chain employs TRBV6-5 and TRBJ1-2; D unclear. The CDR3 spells CASSPGSDYGYTF. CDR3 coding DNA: TGTGCCAGCAGCCCGGGATCAGACTATGGCTACACCTTC.